A single sample is the source of the 27 T cell receptor beta chains below, sequenced in a study of monozygotic twins with cystic fibrosis. Sequenced by immunoSEQ multiplex PCR; TCRdb stores in-frame clones only, minus some. The data contain some 14,000 clones, roughly 93% of them singletons. Specimen: blood. These receptors were obtained from a girl aged 2-10 years with cystic fibrosis.

This rearrangement joins TRBV7-9 to TRBJ2-6, with no clear D. V shed 3 bases and J shed 2 bases, with 8 bases lying between them. The CDR3 consists of 15 residues. Germline CDR1 and CDR2: SEHNR and FQNEAQ (reference sequence). CDR3 DNA sequence: TGTGCCAGCAGCTTGTCTCAGGCTGGGGCCAACGTCCTGACTTTC. This encodes CASSLSQAGANVLTF.

CDR3 amino acids: CASRSGSSNEQFF. CDR3 bases: TGTGCCAGCAGATCCGGGAGTTCCAATGAGCAGTTCTTC. The rearrangement joins TRBV7-2 to TRBJ2-1; tentative D call: TRBD2 (6 bases). This CDR3 is built from 13 residues. The V end was cut by 6 bases, the J end by 6 bases, with 12 bases between. Germline loops: CDR1 SGHTA, CDR2 FQGNSA.

This sequence joins TRBV27 and TRBJ2-7; 10 bases are a match to TRBD2. With 3 bases clipped from V and 2 bases from J, the junction kept 13 bases outside the gene matches. The germline gives CDR1 MNHEY, CDR2 SMNVEV (reference sequence). This CDR3 has 18 amino acids. CDR3 coding DNA: TGTGCCAGCAGTTTGAGGGGACCGGGACTAGCGTCCCCCTACGAGCAGTACTTC. Encoded protein: CASSLRGPGLASPYEQYF.

The chain has TRBV6-5 and TRBJ2-1; D tentatively fits TRBD1 or TRBD2 (6 bases each). Germline loops: CDR1 MNHEY, CDR2 SVGAGI. Trimming pared 8 bases from V and 8 bases from J, leaving 22 bases between. The CDR3 extends over 15 amino acids. The CDR3 DNA reads TGTGCCAGCCGTGGGGGGCAGGGGTGGTGGGATGAGCAGTTCTTC. Amino acid sequence: CASRGGQGWWDEQFF.

In DNA, the CDR3 is TGTGCCAGCAGCTTAATAGCGGATACGCAGTATTTT. Encoded protein: CASSLIADTQYF. The rearrangement links TRBV11-2 to TRBJ2-3, with a possible D match to TRBD2 (5 bases). This CDR3 region has 12 residues. Trimming removed 2 bases at V and 6 bases at J, with 6 bases between. Germline V lookup: CDR1 SGHAT, CDR2 FQNNGV. Complete variable domain (other parts from reference TRBV11-2 and TRBJ2-3): EAGVAQSPRYKIIEKRQSVAFWCNPISGHATLYWYQQILGQGPKLLIQFQNNGVVDDSQLPKDRFSAERLKGVDSTLKIQPAKLEDSAVYLCASSLIADTQYFGPGTRLTVL.

This clone was seen a few times. This chain links TRBV25-1 with TRBJ1-2; D is undetermined. The V gene's germline CDR1 is MGHDK and CDR2 SYGVNS. V was clipped by 3 bases and J by 4 bases, with 3 bases between them. This CDR3 has 11 amino acids. The CDR3 protein is CASSDGYGYTF. The CDR3 region has the DNA TGTGCCAGCAGTGATGGCTATGGCTACACCTTC.

This clone has just a few counts. The CDR3 nucleotides are TGTGCCAGCAGTGAAAAGGGAGAAAGTGAAAAACTGTTTTTT. Encoded protein: CASSEKGESEKLFF. The genes are TRBV2 and TRBJ1-4; D is unclear. V was trimmed by 2 bases and J by 7 bases, leaving 11 bases between them. Germline CDR1 and CDR2: SNHLY and FYNNEI. The CDR3 covers 14 residues.

This chain connects TRBV5-6 to TRBJ1-2; tentatively, D is TRBD1 (6 bases). The V end was cut by 4 bases, the J end by 8 bases, with 18 bases between. There are 14 residues in the CDR3. Germline lookup yields CDR1 SGHDT and CDR2 YYEEEE. CDR3 sequence reads: CASSETRQAIGYTF. The CDR3 DNA reads TGTGCCAGCAGCGAAACCCGACAGGCAATAGGCTACACCTTC.

This chain uses TRBV2 with TRBJ1-2; weak D call: TRBD1 (6 bases). The V end was cut by 6 bases, the J end by 6 bases, with 11 bases between. The CDR3 runs 12 residues. Germline V lookup: CDR1 SNHLY, CDR2 FYNNEI. The CDR3 coding sequence is TGTGCCAGCAGCCCACAGGGCCATGGCTACACCTTC. It codes for CASSPQGHGYTF.

The sample holds one count of this clone. This chain joins TRBV6-1 and TRBJ1-3; D gene ambiguous. This CDR3 is 12 amino acids long. The germline V gene has CDR1 MNHNS and CDR2 SASEGT. V lost 11 bases, J lost 2 bases, and 10 bases lay in between. CDR3 protein: CAGSKAGNTIYF. The DNA for the CDR3 is TGTGCCGGGTCTAAAGCTGGAAACACCATATATTTT.

The chain has TRBV2 and TRBJ2-1, with D hard to call. Germline lookup yields CDR1 SNHLY and CDR2 FYNNEI. V lost 5 bases, J lost 0 bases, and 11 bases lay in between. The CDR3 is 15 amino acids. In DNA, the CDR3 is TGTGCCAGCAGTCTTCGTGCAGTCTCCTACAATGAGCAGTTCTTC. Protein: CASSLRAVSYNEQFF.

J is TRBJ2-7 and V is TRBV28; 14 bases line up with TRBD2. The CDR3 has 15 residues. V dropped 5 bases and J dropped 5; count of bases not matched to a gene: 5. Germline V gives CDR1 MDHEN, CDR2 SYDVKM. Here the CDR3 reads CASSLGTSGSDEQYF. The CDR3 DNA reads as TGTGCCAGCAGTCTAGGGACTAGCGGGAGCGACGAGCAGTACTTC.

The V call is TRBV27, the J call TRBJ2-7; 13 nucleotides agree with TRBD2. From germline, CDR1 is MNHEY and CDR2 SMNVEV (reference sequence). Trimming cost V 3 bases and J 3 bases; bases outside gene matches: 2. The CDR3 is 15 amino acids. CDR3 amino acids: CASSFGTSGNYEQYF. The CDR3, as DNA: TGTGCCAGCAGTTTCGGGACTAGCGGGAACTACGAGCAGTACTTC.

The V and J genes are TRBV19 and TRBJ2-7; the D gene is possibly TRBD2 (5 bases). The CDR3 loop spans 15 amino acids. V was cut by 7 bases and J by 0 bases, with 16 bases left in between. The germline V gene has CDR1 LNHDA and CDR2 SQIVND (reference sequence). The CDR3 reads CASTLGGGGSYEQYF. CDR3 nucleotide sequence: TGTGCCAGTACCCTCGGCGGCGGAGGCTCCTACGAGCAGTACTTC.

This clone has just a few counts. This chain connects TRBV7-6 to TRBJ2-7; 10 bases align to TRBD2. CDR1 SGHVS and CDR2 FNYEAQ come from the germline V gene. Trimming cost V 1 base and J 0 bases; bases outside gene matches: 6. The CDR3 totals 17 residues. In DNA, the CDR3 is TGTGCCAGCAGCTTAGGGCTAGCGGGAGACCTCTCCTACGAGCAGTACTTC. The encoded protein is CASSLGLAGDLSYEQYF.

The V call is TRBV9, the J call TRBJ2-7, with 8 bases identical to TRBD1. J gave up 5 bases and V 0 bases, and 4 bases lay outside the gene matches. CDR3 length: 14 residues. CDR1 and CDR2 (germline): SGDLS, YYNGEE. CDR3 region: CASSVGQGANEQYF. The CDR3 bases are TGTGCCAGCAGCGTAGGGCAGGGGGCAAACGAGCAGTACTTC. The whole variable domain, remainder taken from reference TRBV9 and TRBJ2-7, is DSGVTQTPKHLITATGQRVTLRCSPRSGDLSVYWYQQSLDQGLQFLIQYYNGEERAKGNILERFSAQQFPDLHSELNLSSLELGDSALYFCASSVGQGANEQYFGPGTRLTVT.

The chain recombines TRBV10-3 with TRBJ1-5; tentatively, D is TRBD1 (6 bases). Germline V lookup: CDR1 ENHRY, CDR2 SYGVKD. The CDR3 covers 12 residues. V was cut by 9 bases and J by 1 base, with 7 bases left in between. The CDR3 DNA is TGTGCCATAGGGGGAAGCAATCAGCCCCAGCATTTT. This codes for CAIGGSNQPQHF.

The gene calls are TRBV6-4 and TRBJ1-2; D ambiguous. Trimming shortened V by 5 bases and J by 4 bases, and 2 bases separated the two germline ends. The germline gives CDR1 MRHNA, CDR2 SNTAGT. This CDR3 spans 10 amino acids. The CDR3: CASSLYGYTF. In DNA form, the CDR3 reads TGTGCCAGCAGTCTCTATGGCTACACCTTC.

The genes are TRBV19 and TRBJ2-5; 9 bases line up with TRBD1. The CDR3 runs to 13 residues. The V gene's germline CDR1 is LNHDA and CDR2 SQIVND (reference sequence). The J segment lost 5 bases and the V segment lost 6 bases, leaving 4 bases of the junction unmatched. DNA for the CDR3: TGTGCCAGTAGAGGGACAGGGAAGGAGACCCAGTACTTC. Residues: CASRGTGKETQYF.

V is TRBV7-9 and J is TRBJ2-3; D is unresolved. V lost 2 bases, J lost 5 bases, and 5 bases lay in between. Germline V gene data show CDR1 as SEHNR and CDR2 as FQNEAQ (reference sequence). The CDR3 runs 12 residues. CDR3 in DNA: TGTGCCAGCAGCTTAAGGAGAGATACGCAGTATTTT. Protein sequence: CASSLRRDTQYF.

This clone was seen only once. V and J are TRBV10-3 and TRBJ2-3; the D is unclear. The CDR3 length is 11 residues. V lost 10 bases and J lost 6, with 11 bases in between. Germline CDR1 and CDR2: ENHRY and SYGVKD. This chain's CDR3 is CASGLSDTQYF. Here the CDR3 DNA reads TGTGCCAGCGGATTGTCTGATACGCAGTATTTT.

V and J are TRBV4-2 and TRBJ2-4; 7 bases fit TRBD1. The CDR3 has 16 amino acids. V was pared by 7 bases and J by 1 base, with 10 bases of the junction left unmatched. The germline V gene encodes CDR1 LGHNA and CDR2 YNFKEQ. CDR3 bases: TGTGCCAGCACATCGGACAGGCAACTGGCCAAAAACATTCAGTACTTC. Its translation is CASTSDRQLAKNIQYF.

The chain links TRBV2 to TRBJ2-2; 7 bases agree with TRBD1. The CDR3 contains 13 residues. The V gene end was trimmed by 11 bases and the J gene end by 3 bases; junction bases not matched to a gene: 6. CDR1 is SNHLY, CDR2 FYNNEI, per germline. The CDR3: CAGKTGYTGELFF. DNA of the CDR3: TGTGCCGGAAAGACAGGGTACACCGGGGAGCTGTTTTTT.

The chain links TRBV18 to TRBJ2-5; TRBD2 agrees at 9 bases. V was pared by 2 bases and J by 5 bases, with 12 bases of the junction left unmatched. The CDR3 spans 17 residues. The germline V gene has CDR1 KGHSH and CDR2 LQKENI. The CDR3 DNA reads as TGTGCCAGCTCACCAATCACTAGCGGGTCGGCGGGGGAGACCCAGTACTTC. Translating gives CASSPITSGSAGETQYF.

This rearrangement joins TRBV10-3 to TRBJ1-5; 12 bases match TRBD1. Trimming removed 4 bases from V and 4 bases from J; junction bases left unmatched: 5. CDR1 and CDR2 from the germline V gene are ENHRY and SYGVKD. The CDR3 is 16 amino acids. The CDR3 DNA follows: TGTGCCATCAGTGCCCGGGACAGGGGGCAGAATCAGCCCCAGCATTTT. Translated, it gives CAISARDRGQNQPQHF.

This chain connects TRBV7-8 to TRBJ2-7; tentatively, D is TRBD2 (5 bases). Germline values: CDR1 SGHVS, CDR2 FQNEAQ. The CDR3 is 15 residues long. Trimming removed 2 bases at V and 0 bases at J, with 11 bases between. The CDR3 DNA is TGTGCCAGCAGCTTACGGGGTCCAAGCTCCTACGAGCAGTACTTC. Its protein is CASSLRGPSSYEQYF.

The count of this clone is one. The V gene is TRBV14, the J gene TRBJ2-1, with 8 nucleotides matching TRBD1. CDR3 length: 14 amino acids. The J segment lost 7 bases and the V segment lost 4 bases, leaving 6 bases of the junction unmatched. Germline lookup yields CDR1 SGHDN and CDR2 FVKESK. The chain's CDR3 is CASSPWTGSNEQFF. The DNA for the CDR3 is TGTGCCAGCAGCCCCTGGACAGGGAGTAATGAGCAGTTCTTC.